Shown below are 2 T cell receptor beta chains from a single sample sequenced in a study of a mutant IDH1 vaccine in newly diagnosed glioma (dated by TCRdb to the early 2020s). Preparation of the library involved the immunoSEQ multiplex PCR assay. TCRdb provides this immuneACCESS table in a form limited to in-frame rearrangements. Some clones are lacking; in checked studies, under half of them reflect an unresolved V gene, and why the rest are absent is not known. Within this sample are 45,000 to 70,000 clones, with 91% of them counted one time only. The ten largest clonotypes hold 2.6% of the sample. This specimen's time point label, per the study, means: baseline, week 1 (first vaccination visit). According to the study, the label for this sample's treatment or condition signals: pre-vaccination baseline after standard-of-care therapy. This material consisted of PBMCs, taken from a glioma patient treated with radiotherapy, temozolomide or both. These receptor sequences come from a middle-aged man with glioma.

Here the CDR3 reads CASSPVRQGIMNTEAFF. The DNA of the CDR3 is TGTGCCAGCTCACCAGTCCGCCAGGGGATCATGAACACTGAAGCTTTCTTT. V and J are TRBV18 and TRBJ1-1; a possible D gene is TRBD1 (6 bases). CDR3 length equals 17 residues. Trimming removed 2 bases from V and 0 bases from J, with 16 bases in between. CDR1 and CDR2 (germline): KGHSH, LQKENI.

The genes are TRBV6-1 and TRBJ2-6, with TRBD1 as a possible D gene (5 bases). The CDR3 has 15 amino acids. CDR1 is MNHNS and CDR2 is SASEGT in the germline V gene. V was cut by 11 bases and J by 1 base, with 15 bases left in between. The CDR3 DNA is TGTGCCCAGTCTAATCCAGGGTCTGGGGCCAACGTCCTGACTTTC. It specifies CAQSNPGSGANVLTF.